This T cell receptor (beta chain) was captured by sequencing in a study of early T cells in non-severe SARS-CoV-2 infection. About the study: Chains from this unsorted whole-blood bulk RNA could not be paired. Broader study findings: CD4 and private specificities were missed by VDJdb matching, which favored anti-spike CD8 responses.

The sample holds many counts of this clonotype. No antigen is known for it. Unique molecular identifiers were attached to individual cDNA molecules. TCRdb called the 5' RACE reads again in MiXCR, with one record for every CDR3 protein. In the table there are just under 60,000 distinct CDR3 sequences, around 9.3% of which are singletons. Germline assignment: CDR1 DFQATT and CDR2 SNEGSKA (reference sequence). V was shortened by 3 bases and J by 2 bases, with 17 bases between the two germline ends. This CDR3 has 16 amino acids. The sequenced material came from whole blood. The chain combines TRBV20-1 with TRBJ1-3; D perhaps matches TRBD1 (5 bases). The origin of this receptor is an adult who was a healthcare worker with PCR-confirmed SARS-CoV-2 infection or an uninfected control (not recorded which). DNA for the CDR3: TGCAGTGCTAGTGAGGGTCGGGGGAGAGCTGGAAACACCATATATTTT. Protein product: CSASEGRGRAGNTIYF.